These 19 T cell receptor beta chains came from one sample sequenced in a study of T cells in Graves' hyperthyroidism and ophthalmopathy. Amplification of TCR beta CDR3 regions was performed using RNA transcripts as template. RT-PCR in the first round (using the HTBI primer set) targeted the TCR CDR3. Each CDR3 protein is one row after TCRdb ran MiXCR on the multiplex PCR reads. The sample yields some 490,000 distinct CDR3 sequences, roughly 22% seen once. What was sequenced was blood. These receptors were collected from a woman between 65 and 79 years old with Graves' ophthalmopathy.

V usage is TRBV20-1 and J usage is TRBJ1-5, with D possibly being TRBD1 (5 bases). This CDR3 comprises 13 residues. Germline V gene lookup returns CDR1 DFQATT and CDR2 SNEGSKA (reference sequence). V was cut by 3 bases and J by 6 bases, with 12 bases left in between. The CDR3 reads CSASGSRVQPQHF. CDR3 nucleotides: TGCAGTGCTAGCGGCTCCAGGGTTCAGCCCCAGCATTTT.

This clonotype was seen a handful of times. Written as DNA, the CDR3 is TGTGCCAGCAGTACCATAGCGGGGGGCTACAATGAGCAGTTCTTC. Translation: CASSTIAGGYNEQFF. The chain has TRBV7-3 and TRBJ2-1; 10 nucleotides line up with TRBD2. The ends lost 6 bases at V and 3 bases at J; junction bases unmatched: 5. The CDR3 loop spans 15 amino acids. The germline V gene has CDR1 SGHTA and CDR2 FQGTGA.

The chain has TRBV5-1 and TRBJ2-2, with D possibly TRBD1 on 7 matching bases. The CDR3 spans 16 residues. V dropped 3 bases and J dropped 4 bases, with 16 bases sitting between them. In germline, CDR1 is SGHRS, CDR2 YFSETQ. CDR3 amino acids: CASSSRGTAGTGELFF. The CDR3 nucleotides are TGCGCCAGCAGCTCTCGGGGGACAGCGGGCACCGGGGAGCTGTTTTTT.

This clonotype was seen repeatedly, ten times or more. This rearrangement joins TRBV6-1 to TRBJ2-2, with D possibly being TRBD1 or TRBD2 (5 bases each). The V and J ends lost 4 bases and 5 bases respectively, with 14 bases between them. The germline V gene has CDR1 MNHNS and CDR2 SASEGT. The CDR3 has 15 amino acids. The CDR3 region is CASSVRDEVTGELFF. The CDR3 DNA is TGTGCCAGCAGTGTACGGGACGAGGTAACCGGGGAGCTGTTTTTT.

This clonotype was seen a handful of times. The rearrangement joins TRBV7-8 to TRBJ1-2; no firm D call. In germline, CDR1 is SGHVS, CDR2 FQNEAQ. The ends were cut back, 2 bases at V and 4 bases at J, with 8 bases in the middle. The CDR3 contains 13 residues. The CDR3 reads CASSLLRAYGYTF. CDR3 sequence (DNA): TGTGCCAGCAGCTTATTACGCGCCTATGGCTACACCTTC.

The chain links TRBV12-3 or TRBV12-4 to TRBJ1-4; D possibly corresponds to TRBD1 (6 bases). V lost 6 bases and J 5 bases, leaving 16 bases between the germline ends. This CDR3 has 15 amino acids. The CDR3 sequence: CASRGGGRGNEKLFF. The CDR3 coding sequence is TGTGCCAGCAGGGGAGGGGGTAGGGGGAATGAAAAACTGTTTTTT.

This clonotype was counted between two and nine times. CDR3 loop: CASSRTSGHEETQYF. The CDR3 DNA is TGCGCCAGCAGTCGGACTAGCGGTCACGAAGAGACCCAGTACTTC. The rearrangement uses TRBV5-1 and TRBJ2-5; TRBD2 matches at 10 bases. The length of the CDR3 is 15 residues. The V gene end was trimmed by 5 bases and the J gene end by 3 bases; junction bases not matched to a gene: 7. The V gene's germline CDR1 is SGHRS and CDR2 YFSETQ.

The CDR3 DNA is TGTGCCAGCAGTTTACACCCCACTAGCGGGAGTGGCAATGAGCAGTTCTTC. It is translated as CASSLHPTSGSGNEQFF. The chain uses TRBV28 and TRBJ2-1; 11 bases map to TRBD2. Trimming at V came to 2 bases and at J to 6 bases, leaving 9 bases not matched to a gene. CDR1 is MDHEN, CDR2 SYDVKM, per germline. This CDR3 is built from 17 residues.

A remark on this clonotype: One end of the junction does not line up with germline, which may come from a read error. The chain has TRBV7-2 and TRBJ2-7, with 8 nucleotides matching TRBD2. The CDR3 has 14 amino acids. The germline V gene has CDR1 SGHTA and CDR2 FQGNSA. In nucleotides, the CDR3 is TGTGCCAGCAGCATAGCGGGAACTTCTGATGAGCAGTACTTC. This gives the protein CASSIAGTSDEQYF.

This clonotype was seen a few times. The V gene is TRBV18, the J gene TRBJ1-3; D is ambiguous. The V end was cut by 0 bases, the J end by 0 bases, with 6 bases between. Germline V gene data show CDR1 as KGHSH and CDR2 as LQKENI. CDR3 length: 15 residues. CDR3 protein: CASSPPAASGNTIYF. CDR3 DNA sequence: TGTGCCAGCTCACCACCCGCGGCCTCTGGAAACACCATATATTTT.

The genes are TRBV19 and TRBJ1-6, with a tentative D call TRBD1 (6 bases). This CDR3 region has 13 residues. Germline CDR1 LNHDA, CDR2 SQIVND (reference sequence). Trimming left V 6 bases short and J 8 bases short, with 11 bases between. CDR3 DNA sequence: TGTGCCAGTAGCAACAGGGACTATTCACCCCTCCACTTT. Residues: CASSNRDYSPLHF.

The gene calls are TRBV29-1 and TRBJ1-1, with a tentative D call TRBD1 (5 bases). V was shortened by 4 bases and J by 10 bases, with 16 bases between the two germline ends. Germline CDR1 and CDR2: SQVTM and ANQGSEA. The CDR3 is 12 residues long. CDR3 protein: CSVVSPGESAFF. The CDR3 DNA follows: TGCAGCGTTGTCTCCCCGGGGGAGTCAGCTTTCTTT.

This clonotype was observed many times. The V call is TRBV18, the J call TRBJ1-5; no clear D gene. The CDR3 is 12 residues long. Germline loops: CDR1 KGHSH, CDR2 LQKENI. Trimming left V 4 bases short and J 13 bases short, with 14 bases between. The CDR3: CASSRAESTQHF. The CDR3 DNA sequence: TGTGCCAGCTCACGTGCGGAAAGCACACAGCATTTT. Combining the CDR3 with reference TRBV18 and TRBJ1-5 gives the whole variable domain NAGVMQNPRHLVRRRGQEARLRCSPMKGHSHVYWYRQLPEEGLKFMVYLQKENIIDESGMPKERFSAEFPKEGPSILRIQQVVRGDSAAYFCASSRAESTQHFGDGTRLSIL.

V and J are TRBV7-2 and TRBJ2-7; TRBD2 matches 13 bases. J was trimmed by 4 bases and V by 8 bases; bases with no gene match: 5. Germline-derived CDR1 and CDR2 are SGHTA and FQGNSA. The CDR3 has 14 residues. Here the CDR3 reads CASGLAGVQYEQYF. The CDR3 DNA sequence: TGTGCCAGCGGACTAGCGGGAGTTCAGTACGAGCAGTACTTC. Full variable domain (remainder filled in from reference TRBV7-2 and TRBJ2-7): GAGVSQSPSNKVTEKGKDVELRCDPISGHTALYWYRQSLGQGLEFLIYFQGNSAPDKSGLPSDRFSAERTGGSVSTLTIQRTQQEDSAVYLCASGLAGVQYEQYFGPGTRLTVT.

V gene TRBV3-1 combines with J gene TRBJ2-4, with D possibly matching TRBD1 (6 bases). The CDR3 extends over 15 amino acids. V gave up 4 bases and J gave up 3 bases, with 13 bases separating them. In germline, CDR1 is LGHDT, CDR2 YNNKEL (reference sequence). CDR3 sequence reads: CASSLLGGGKNIQYF. The DNA of the CDR3 is TGTGCCAGCAGCCTCCTAGGGGGTGGCAAAAACATTCAGTACTTC. Drawing the rest from reference TRBV3-1 and TRBJ2-4, the complete variable domain is DTAVSQTPKYLVTQMGNDKSIKCEQNLGHDTMYWYKQDSKKFLKIMFSYNNKELIINETVPNRFSPKSPDKAHLNLHINSLELGDSAVYFCASSLLGGGKNIQYFGAGTRLSVL.

This clonotype was counted a few times. This chain uses TRBV20-1 with TRBJ2-1, with D hard to call. Germline assignment: CDR1 DFQATT and CDR2 SNEGSKA (reference sequence). This CDR3 contains 13 residues. The CDR3 region has the DNA TGCAGCGGCCTCAGGACCACTTACAATGAGCAGTTCTTC. Residues: CSGLRTTYNEQFF.

The chain couples TRBV5-1 to TRBJ1-4, with D possibly being TRBD1 (5 bases). Germline-derived CDR1 and CDR2 are SGHRS and YFSETQ. The ends were cut back, 4 bases at V and 4 bases at J, with 14 bases in the middle. The CDR3 is made up of 15 amino acids. The CDR3 sequence is CASSEKGRSNEKLFF. Written as DNA, the CDR3 is TGCGCCAGCAGCGAAAAGGGACGGAGTAATGAAAAACTGTTTTTT.

The chain uses TRBV24-1 and TRBJ2-5; D is possibly TRBD2 (6 bases). CDR1 and CDR2 (germline): KGHDR, SFDVKD. CDR3 length equals 16 residues. V shed 1 base and J shed 5 bases, with 16 bases lying between them. CDR3 DNA sequence: TGTGCCACCAGTGATTTCTCCGCCCGCGGGGAGGAGACCCAGTACTTC. It codes for CATSDFSARGEETQYF.

The CDR3 here is CASSVGTGDTEAFF. CDR3 coding DNA: TGTGCCAGCAGCGTAGGAACCGGGGACACTGAAGCTTTCTTT. The chain combines TRBV9 with TRBJ1-1; D is undetermined. CDR1 and CDR2 (germline): SGDLS, YYNGEE. The CDR3 contains 14 residues. Between the trimmed V and J ends, which lost 0 bases and 3 bases, there was a span of 9 bases.